Listed here are 17 T cell receptor beta chains from one sample, sequenced in a study of T-cell reconstitution after alpha-beta-depleted transplantation in children. Researchers prepared the TCRbeta library using unique molecular identifiers, the study reports. Using its own MiXCR run on the PCR reads, TCRdb lists one record per CDR3 protein. The sample holds about 500,000 distinct CDR3 sequences, over 25% seen once. The source was PBMCs from the stem cell graft donor, collected from the stem cell graft. The origin of the receptors is a human donor who donated a stem cell graft to a child with aplastic anemia.

This clonotype was seen only a few times. This sequence joins TRBV10-3 and TRBJ2-7, with D perhaps given as TRBD1 or TRBD2 (5 bases each). This CDR3 spans 20 amino acids. V gave up 0 bases and J gave up 2 bases, with 26 bases separating them. Germline V gene lookup returns CDR1 ENHRY and CDR2 SYGVKD. As DNA, the CDR3 is TGTGCCATCAGTGAGTCGCGGGCAGCAAGGGGCGGAGGTCGAACCTACGAGCAGTACTTC. As protein: CAISESRAARGGGRTYEQYF.

This clonotype came up a few times. The V gene is TRBV12-3 or TRBV12-4, the J gene TRBJ2-2, with 9 bases aligning to TRBD1. The CDR3 has 15 amino acids. V lost 2 bases to trimming and J lost 4 bases; unmatched junction nucleotides: 2. CDR3 sequence: CASSLRQGGTGELFF. The DNA for the CDR3 is TGTGCCAGCAGTTTAAGACAGGGGGGCACCGGGGAGCTGTTTTTT.

CDR3 sequence reads: CASSLGDSRRSGELFF. The DNA for the CDR3 is TGCGCCAGCAGCTTGGGGGACTCCCGACGTTCCGGGGAGCTGTTTTTT. The chain joins TRBV5-1 to TRBJ2-2; perhaps TRBD2 as D (6 bases). V gave up 0 bases and J gave up 6 bases, with 15 bases separating them. This CDR3 has 16 amino acids. Germline V gene data show CDR1 as SGHRS and CDR2 as YFSETQ.

This clonotype has just a few counts. The chain employs TRBV5-1 and TRBJ1-3; D is uncertain. This CDR3 region has 13 residues. Germline loops: CDR1 SGHRS, CDR2 YFSETQ. The V end lost 0 bases, the J end lost 3 bases, and 4 bases lay between the germline ends. The CDR3 spells CASSLDLGNTIYF. The DNA of the CDR3 is TGCGCCAGCAGCTTGGATCTTGGAAACACCATATATTTT.

A few counts support this clonotype. V usage is TRBV5-4 and J usage is TRBJ2-7, with D perhaps being TRBD1 or TRBD2 (5 bases each). Germline loops: CDR1 SGHNT, CDR2 YYREEE (reference sequence). CDR3 size: 14 residues. The V gene lost 4 bases and the J gene lost 2 bases, with 13 bases spanning the gap. CDR3 DNA sequence: TGTGCCAGCAGCCTGAGGGACGGAGCCTACGAGCAGTACTTC. Translated: CASSLRDGAYEQYF.

This clonotype appeared a few times. The gene calls are TRBV5-1 and TRBJ2-1; TRBD2 matches at 10 bases. Germline CDR1 SGHRS, CDR2 YFSETQ. The CDR3 has 16 residues. J lost 4 bases, V lost 0 bases, and 4 bases had no gene match. The CDR3 DNA reads as TGCGCCAGCAGCTTGGACCTAGCGGGAGCTTACAATGAGCAGTTCTTC. It is translated as CASSLDLAGAYNEQFF.

Notes on this clonotype: Mismatch with germline at one junction end may stem from a read error. The chain recombines TRBV6-1 with TRBJ2-4; 13 bases map to TRBD2. The CDR3 totals 18 residues. Per the germline V gene, CDR1 is MNHNS and CDR2 is SASEGT. The chain's CDR3 is CASRTSGSIYEAKNSQYF. In DNA form, the CDR3 reads TGTGCCAGCCGGACTAGCGGGAGTATCTACGAGGCCAAAAACAGTCAGTACTTC.

This chain connects TRBV30 to TRBJ2-5, with 9 bases identical to TRBD1. The CDR3 has 12 residues. Germline V CDR1 and CDR2: GTSNPN, SVGIG (reference sequence). Trimming at V came to 7 bases and at J to 3 bases, leaving 3 bases not matched to a gene. CDR3 protein: CASGQGKETQYF. CDR3 DNA sequence: TGTGCCTCCGGACAGGGGAAAGAGACCCAGTACTTC.

The table lists this clonotype with a few counts. V usage is TRBV29-1 and J usage is TRBJ2-1, with 9 nucleotides matching TRBD2. The CDR3 is 13 amino acids. CDR1 is SQVTM and CDR2 is ANQGSEA in the germline V gene. V gave up 7 bases and J gave up 9 bases; unmatched junction bases: 10. The CDR3 sequence: CSGVLAGLGEQFF. The CDR3 DNA follows: TGCAGCGGGGTGCTAGCGGGACTTGGTGAGCAGTTCTTC.

This clonotype occurred a few times. The V call is TRBV18, the J call TRBJ1-1, with D unresolved. V was trimmed by 6 bases and J by 1 base, leaving 12 bases between them. The CDR3 has 14 amino acids. Germline CDR1 KGHSH, CDR2 LQKENI. The CDR3 loop is CASSLRAENTEAFF. In DNA form, the CDR3 reads TGTGCCAGCTCTCTCCGGGCCGAGAACACTGAAGCTTTCTTT.

The CDR3 DNA reads as TGTGCCAGCAGTTTAATCCAGGCCGGGGAGCTGTTTTTT. Residues: CASSLIQAGELFF. The chain is built from TRBV12-3 or TRBV12-4 and TRBJ2-2; unclear D gene. Trimming stripped 2 bases from V and 6 bases from J, with 7 bases between. The CDR3 has 13 amino acids.

The chain carries TRBV5-3 and TRBJ2-5; TRBD2 aligns across 8 bases. TRBV5-3 is filed as an ORF, its function uncertain. CDR3 length: 13 amino acids. With V trimmed by 8 bases and J by 5 bases, 8 bases remained unmatched. CDR3 amino acids: CASKVAGRETQYF. The CDR3 DNA is TGTGCCAGTAAGGTAGCGGGGCGGGAGACCCAGTACTTC.

This chain joins TRBV5-5 and TRBJ2-3; 10 positions agree with TRBD2. The CDR3 is 16 amino acids. V shed 0 bases, J shed 4 bases, and the junction held 5 bases outside the gene matches. Germline CDR1 is SGHKS and CDR2 is YYEKEE (reference sequence). This chain's CDR3 is CASSLVSSGSSDTQYF. CDR3 sequence (DNA): TGTGCCAGCAGCTTGGTTTCTAGCGGGAGCTCAGATACGCAGTATTTT.

The table lists this clonotype with a few counts. The chain is built from TRBV7-2 and TRBJ2-7, with 9 bases lining up with TRBD2. The CDR3 has 17 amino acids. The germline V gene has CDR1 SGHTA and CDR2 FQGNSA. The ends lost 0 bases at V and 1 base at J; junction bases unmatched: 7. As DNA, the CDR3 is TGTGCCAGCAGCTTAGCTAGCGGGAGTTGGGGATCCTACGAGCAGTACTTC. It translates to CASSLASGSWGSYEQYF. Drawing the rest from reference TRBV7-2 and TRBJ2-7, the complete variable domain is GAGVSQSPSNKVTEKGKDVELRCDPISGHTALYWYRQSLGQGLEFLIYFQGNSAPDKSGLPSDRFSAERTGGSVSTLTIQRTQQEDSAVYLCASSLASGSWGSYEQYFGPGTRLTVT.

The chain employs TRBV6-2 or TRBV6-3 and TRBJ2-1; D possibly corresponds to TRBD1 (6 bases). V lost 7 bases and J 10 bases, leaving 17 bases between the germline ends. Germline loops: CDR1 MNHEY, CDR2 SVGEGT. CDR3 size: 13 residues. The CDR3 bases are TGTGCCAGCACCCTCCTGAGGGGGATGGAGCAGTTCTTC. This sequence encodes CASTLLRGMEQFF.

The gene calls are TRBV19 and TRBJ2-5; D is possibly TRBD1 or TRBD2 (6 bases each). Germline CDR1 LNHDA, CDR2 SQIVND (reference sequence). The germline V and J ends were trimmed by 3 bases and 4 bases, with 21 bases remaining between them. The CDR3 loop spans 17 amino acids. CDR3 bases: TGTGCCAGTAGTATTAGGGGGGAGACCTACTACGGAGAGACCCAGTACTTC. This gives the protein CASSIRGETYYGETQYF.

The gene calls are TRBV27 and TRBJ2-2; unclear D gene. The CDR3 consists of 13 residues. The V end was cut by 5 bases, the J end by 5 bases, with 9 bases between. CDR1 is MNHEY, CDR2 SMNVEV, per germline (reference sequence). CDR3 amino acids: CASSLRITGELFF. The DNA of the CDR3 is TGTGCCAGCAGTCTTAGAATAACCGGGGAGCTGTTTTTT.